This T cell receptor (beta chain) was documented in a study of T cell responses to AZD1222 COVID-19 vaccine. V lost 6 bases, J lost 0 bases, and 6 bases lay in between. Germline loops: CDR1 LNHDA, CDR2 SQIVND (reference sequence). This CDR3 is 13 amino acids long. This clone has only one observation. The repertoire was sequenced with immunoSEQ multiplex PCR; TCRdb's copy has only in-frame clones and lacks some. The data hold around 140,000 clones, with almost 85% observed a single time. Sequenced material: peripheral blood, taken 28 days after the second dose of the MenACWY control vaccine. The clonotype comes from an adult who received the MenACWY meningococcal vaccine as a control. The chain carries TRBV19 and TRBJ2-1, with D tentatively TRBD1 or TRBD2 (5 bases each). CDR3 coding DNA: TGTGCCAGTAGGGGGACCTCCTACAATGAGCAGTTCTTC. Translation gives CASRGTSYNEQFF.